This entry lists 22 T cell receptor beta chains sequenced from one sample in a study of shared clonotypes between healthy human individuals. Generated by immunoSEQ multiplex PCR, the TCRdb table keeps only in-frame clones and is missing some. The sample has millions of clones; more than 80% are singletons. What was sequenced was naive CD4+ T cells sorted from blood. Described subset: CD45RA+ positively selected. These receptor sequences come from a man aged 18 to 30 in good health.

This clone was picked up a small number of times. The chain is built from TRBV2 and TRBJ1-2; TRBD1 agrees at 10 bases. Germline V gene sequence: CDR1 SNHLY, CDR2 FYNNEI. J gave up 8 bases and V 5 bases, and 11 bases lay outside the gene matches. The length of the CDR3 is 15 residues. The CDR3 coding sequence is TGTGCCAGCAGTCTGACTCTGGGACAGGGGAGAGGCTACACCTTC. Encoded protein: CASSLTLGQGRGYTF.

This chain links TRBV5-1 with TRBJ2-1, with a tentative D call TRBD2 (5 bases). V was cut by 4 bases and J by 2 bases, with 13 bases left in between. The germline CDR1 and CDR2 sequences are SGHRS and YFSETQ. The CDR3 is made up of 15 amino acids. In DNA, the CDR3 is TGCGCCAGCAGCCACGAGTCTAGCACCTACAATGAGCAGTTCTTC. Amino acids: CASSHESSTYNEQFF.

CDR3 in DNA: TGTGCCGGAGGGTATTCGAACACTGAAGCTTTCTTT. This translates into CAGGYSNTEAFF. The V call is TRBV6-1, the J call TRBJ1-1; D is undetermined. The germline V gene encodes CDR1 MNHNS and CDR2 SASEGT. This CDR3 contains 12 residues. V lost 11 bases to trimming and J lost 1 base, with 11 bases between them.

V and J are TRBV29-1 and TRBJ1-2; D unclear. Trimming pared 3 bases from V and 7 bases from J, leaving 9 bases between. Germline CDR1 reads SQVTM; CDR2 reads ANQGSEA. The CDR3 loop spans 11 amino acids. The CDR3: CSVEWLTGYTF. The CDR3 DNA sequence: TGCAGCGTTGAGTGGCTCACTGGCTACACCTTC.

This clone was detected only a few times. V is TRBV7-9 and J is TRBJ1-4; no reliable D call. The CDR3 is made up of 14 amino acids. CDR1 SEHNR and CDR2 FQNEAQ come from the germline V gene (reference sequence). V dropped 4 bases and J dropped 4 bases, with 10 bases sitting between them. The CDR3 DNA reads as TGTGCCAGCAGCTCCGCGGGCGGTAATGAAAAACTGTTTTTT. Translating it yields CASSSAGGNEKLFF.

The chain's CDR3 is CASRMTFIGETQYF. The CDR3 nucleotides read TGTGCCAGCAGGATGACGTTTATCGGGGAGACCCAGTACTTC. The V gene is TRBV6-5, the J gene TRBJ2-5; D not certain. Germline-derived CDR1 and CDR2 are MNHEY and SVGAGI. The CDR3 consists of 14 residues. Trimming removed 6 bases at V and 5 bases at J, with 16 bases between.

The V gene is TRBV19, the J gene TRBJ2-7; a possible D gene is TRBD1 (6 bases). This CDR3 is built from 17 residues. Trimming left V 4 bases short and J 2 bases short, with 21 bases between. CDR1 is LNHDA and CDR2 is SQIVND in the germline V gene (reference sequence). CDR3 region: CASSTSSTGLVAYEQYF. For the CDR3, the DNA is TGTGCCAGTAGTACCTCGTCCACAGGGTTGGTCGCCTACGAGCAGTACTTC. The full variable domain, completed using reference TRBV19 and TRBJ2-7, is DGGITQSPKYLFRKEGQNVTLSCEQNLNHDAMYWYRQDPGQGLRLIYYSQIVNDFQKGDIAEGYSVSREKKESFPLTVTSAQKNPTAFYLCASSTSSTGLVAYEQYFGPGTRLTVT.

J is TRBJ1-2 and V is TRBV4-1; D is unresolved. Germline values: CDR1 MGHRA, CDR2 YSYEKL. This CDR3 is 15 amino acids long. V shed 0 bases and J shed 0 bases, with 8 bases lying between them. The CDR3 sequence: CASSQDRHTNYGYTF. CDR3 nucleotides: TGCGCCAGCAGCCAAGATCGTCATACTAACTATGGCTACACCTTC.

A note on this clone: Additional DNA sequences in this sample encode the identical CDR3. The V gene is TRBV18, the J gene TRBJ2-7; tentatively, D is TRBD1 (5 bases). The CDR3 is made up of 14 amino acids. V dropped 3 bases and J dropped 2 bases, with 11 bases sitting between them. Germline V gene data show CDR1 as KGHSH and CDR2 as LQKENI. The CDR3 spells CASSPGQGAYEQYF. In DNA, the CDR3 is TGTGCCAGCTCACCCGGGCAGGGTGCCTACGAGCAGTACTTC. The full variable domain, in which reference TRBV18 and TRBJ2-7 provide the parts outside the CDR3, is NAGVMQNPRHLVRRRGQEARLRCSPMKGHSHVYWYRQLPEEGLKFMVYLQKENIIDESGMPKERFSAEFPKEGPSILRIQQVVRGDSAAYFCASSPGQGAYEQYFGPGTRLTVT.

This rearrangement joins TRBV19 to TRBJ1-3, with a weak D call TRBD1 (6 bases). V lost 5 bases and J 0 bases, leaving 14 bases between the germline ends. Per the germline V gene, CDR1 is LNHDA and CDR2 is SQIVND (reference sequence). The CDR3 contains 16 residues. The CDR3 reads CASSSNRVISGNTIYF. In DNA form, the CDR3 reads TGTGCCAGTAGTTCGAACAGGGTTATCTCTGGAAACACCATATATTTT.

The V call is TRBV27, the J call TRBJ1-2; D is undetermined. The CDR3 spans 14 residues. Trimming cost V 3 bases and J 6 bases, with 14 bases left between them. Germline lookup yields CDR1 MNHEY and CDR2 SMNVEV (reference sequence). CDR3 sequence: CASSFLPPRDGYTF. As DNA, the CDR3 is TGTGCCAGCAGTTTCCTCCCTCCGAGGGATGGCTACACCTTC.

This clone was recorded once. The V and J genes are TRBV11-2 and TRBJ2-5; 12 bases agree with TRBD2. The CDR3 contains 18 residues. Per germline, CDR1 SGHAT and CDR2 FQNNGV. V lost 2 bases, J lost 5 bases, and 12 bases stayed unmatched. The CDR3 reads CASSLRRLAGGPVETQYF. As DNA, the CDR3 is TGTGCCAGCAGCTTAAGGAGGCTAGCGGGAGGGCCTGTGGAGACCCAGTACTTC.

V is TRBV28 and J is TRBJ1-4; TRBD1 aligns across 8 bases. Germline V gene sequence: CDR1 MDHEN, CDR2 SYDVKM. The CDR3 has 17 residues. Trimming cost V 2 bases and J 8 bases; bases outside gene matches: 13. Here the CDR3 reads CASSLTGPRGLGEKLFF. The CDR3 region has the DNA TGTGCCAGCAGTTTAACAGGCCCCAGGGGGCTGGGGGAAAAACTGTTTTTT.

The gene calls are TRBV29-1 and TRBJ2-5; tentatively, D is TRBD1 or TRBD2 (5 bases each). This CDR3 comprises 14 residues. The V end lost 0 bases, the J end lost 5 bases, and 13 bases lay between the germline ends. CDR1 SQVTM and CDR2 ANQGSEA come from the germline V gene. The CDR3 coding sequence is TGCAGCGTTGAAGATCGGGGTTGGGGGGAGACCCAGTACTTC. It yields the protein CSVEDRGWGETQYF.

The rearrangement joins TRBV7-9 to TRBJ1-3; D remains unclear. Germline loops: CDR1 SEHNR, CDR2 FQNEAQ (reference sequence). V shed 10 bases and J shed 1 base, with 8 bases lying between them. The CDR3 is 12 amino acids. DNA of the CDR3: TGTGCCAACCAGCGTTCTGGAAACACCATATATTTT. It encodes CANQRSGNTIYF. The full variable domain, completed using reference TRBV7-9 and TRBJ1-3, is DTGVSQNPRHKITKRGQNVTFRCDPISEHNRLYWYRQTLGQGPEFLTYFQNEAQLEKSRLLSDRFSAERPKGSFSTLEIQRTEQGDSAMYLCANQRSGNTIYFGEGSWLTVV.

The CDR3 nucleotides are TGTGCCAGCTCAGAAGCTTCCCGGGATGAAAAACTGTTTTTT. It is translated as CASSEASRDEKLFF. V and J are TRBV13 and TRBJ1-4; D gene ambiguous. V lost 8 bases to trimming and J lost 6 bases, with 16 bases between them. The CDR3 loop spans 14 amino acids. Germline V gene data show CDR1 as PRHDT and CDR2 as FYEKMQ (reference sequence).

This clone has more than one count but fewer than ten. Compared with germline, one end of the junction differs, possibly owing to a read error. The chain joins TRBV27 to TRBJ2-7; D is unresolved. The length of the CDR3 is 10 residues. Germline-derived CDR1 and CDR2 are MNHEY and SMNVEV (reference sequence). The chain's CDR3 is CASSSSMVGF. CDR3 coding DNA: TGTGCCAGCAGTTCCTCCATGGTGGGCTTC.

In DNA form, the CDR3 reads TGTGCCAGCAGCGTCGGGGGCGACATACAAGGTGAGCAGTTCTTC. Its translation is CASSVGGDIQGEQFF. The rearrangement uses TRBV6-6 and TRBJ2-1, with D perhaps assigned TRBD1 or TRBD2 (6 bases each). CDR3 length: 15 residues. V lost 6 bases and J 9 bases, leaving 21 bases between the germline ends. Germline-derived CDR1 and CDR2 are MNHNY and SVGAGI (reference sequence).

The chain combines TRBV19 with TRBJ2-3; TRBD2 aligns across 7 bases. V gave up 3 bases and J gave up 0 bases; unmatched junction bases: 12. The germline V gene encodes CDR1 LNHDA and CDR2 SQIVND (reference sequence). The CDR3 is 18 residues long. For the CDR3, the DNA is TGTGCCAGTAGTATCCCTTACGTCCGGGACTACAGCACAGATACGCAGTATTTT. It yields the protein CASSIPYVRDYSTDTQYF.

This rearrangement joins TRBV11-2 to TRBJ2-3; 10 bases align to TRBD2. The germline V gene has CDR1 SGHAT and CDR2 FQNNGV. The CDR3 totals 16 residues. After removal of 1 base from V and 5 bases from J, the junction contained 6 bases not matched to a gene. The CDR3 is CASSLGLAGAEDTQYF. The CDR3 region has the DNA TGTGCCAGCAGCTTAGGGCTAGCGGGAGCTGAAGATACGCAGTATTTT.

The sample holds one count of this clone. CDR3 nucleotide sequence: TGTGCCACCTCAACCTCGGGGGGACTCTACGAGCAGTACTTC. Translation: CATSTSGGLYEQYF. This chain connects TRBV5-4 to TRBJ2-7; 7 bases are shared with TRBD2. Unmatched junction bases numbered 12, after V lost 9 bases and J lost 3 bases. Germline V gives CDR1 SGHNT, CDR2 YYREEE (reference sequence). The CDR3 covers 14 residues.

This sequence joins TRBV6-1 and TRBJ1-5; TRBD1 might be the D (6 bases). Germline-derived CDR1 and CDR2 are MNHNS and SASEGT. V gave up 6 bases and J gave up 6 bases, with 15 bases separating them. CDR3 length: 14 amino acids. The CDR3 here is CASRERGGRQPQHF. The CDR3 bases are TGTGCCAGCAGAGAAAGGGGGGGACGTCAGCCCCAGCATTTT.